Only a few counts were recorded for the clone carrying this T cell receptor (beta chain). Its cognate antigen is unknown. V was pared by 2 bases and J by 7 bases, with 7 bases of the junction left unmatched. The CDR3 is 16 residues long. Germline V gives CDR1 MNHNS, CDR2 SASEGT. Unique molecular identifiers were present on the cDNA, which also gained a universal primer site by template switching. MiXCR, run by TCRdb on the 5' RACE reads, gives a single entry per CDR3 protein. The data contain hundreds of thousands of distinct CDR3 sequences, about 7.5% of them singletons. This entry comes from a study of identical twins. Study-wide results and limits: For out-of-frame alpha sequences shared by twins, low generation probability was in excess. There is a chance that invariant MAIT and iNKT cells partially muddied zero-insertion analyses. With abundant cord blood beta clonotypes, insertions were fewer; memory repertoires showed no such pattern.

Another study also made use of these data, one on yellow fever vaccine responses in identical twins.

The sequence was obtained from a woman between 18 and 30 years old in good health. The sample comprised CD8+ T cells sorted from blood. The chain joins TRBV6-1 to TRBJ2-1; 11 bases are a match to TRBD2. CDR3 sequence reads: CASSESRLAGPNEQFF. The DNA of the CDR3 is TGTGCCAGCAGTGAATCAAGACTAGCGGGACCTAATGAGCAGTTCTTC.